The clone carrying this TCR beta chain came up a few times. Together with a sample-barcoded 5' primer, a J-beta primer mix was included in a second PCR lasting about 7 to 11 cycles. TCRdb called the 5' RACE reads again in MiXCR, with one record for every CDR3 protein. This sample has some 760,000 distinct CDR3 sequences, with around 25% found just once. This specimen comes from a study of blood T cells in healthy people across ages. The germline gives CDR1 KGHDR, CDR2 SFDVKD. This CDR3 comprises 13 residues. V lost 3 bases, J lost 6 bases, and 8 bases lay in between. These sequences were also reported in another study, on T cells of mothers and their children.

What was sequenced was blood. This clonotype was sampled from a boy aged 10-17 years in good health. This chain connects TRBV24-1 to TRBJ2-1; weak D call: TRBD2 (5 bases). The DNA of the CDR3 is TGTGCCACCAGTGATACAGAGGGCAATGAGCAGTTCTTC. Protein: CATSDTEGNEQFF.